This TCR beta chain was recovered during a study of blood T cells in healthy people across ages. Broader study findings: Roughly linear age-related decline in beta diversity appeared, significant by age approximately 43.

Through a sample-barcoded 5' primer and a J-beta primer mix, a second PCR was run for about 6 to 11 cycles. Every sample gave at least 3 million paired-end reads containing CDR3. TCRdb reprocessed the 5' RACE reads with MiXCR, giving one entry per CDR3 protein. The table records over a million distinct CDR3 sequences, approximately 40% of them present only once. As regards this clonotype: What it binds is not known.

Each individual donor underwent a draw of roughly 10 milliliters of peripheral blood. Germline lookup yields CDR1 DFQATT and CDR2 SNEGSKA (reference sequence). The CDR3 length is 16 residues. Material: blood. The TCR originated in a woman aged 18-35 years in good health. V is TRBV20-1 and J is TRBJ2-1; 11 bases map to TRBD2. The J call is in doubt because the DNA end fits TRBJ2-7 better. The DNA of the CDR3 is TGCAGTGCGAGGGGACTAGCGGCAGTGATCTACAATGAGCAGTACTTC. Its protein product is CSARGLAAVIYNEQYF.